The clone carrying this T cell receptor beta chain was detected only once. Its specificity is not known. The data belong to a study of T cell responses to AZD1222 COVID-19 vaccine. The study's findings and limits: Distributed over spike, vaccine-associated CD4 TCRs predominated at 160-218 and 743-854.

TCRdb's copy holds only in-frame clones and misses some; the assay was immunoSEQ multiplex PCR. The sample yields over 150,000 clones, 92% seen once. Trimming removed 1 base from V and 9 bases from J, with 9 bases in between. Germline CDR1 and CDR2: MDHEN and SYDVKM. CDR3 length: 12 amino acids. J is TRBJ1-2 and V is TRBV28, with a tentative D call TRBD1 (6 bases). Sequenced here: peripheral blood, sampled on day 0 of MenACWY control vaccination. The clonotype originates from an adult in good health. The CDR3 DNA is TGTGCCAGCAGTTTATTGTGGGGGCGCTACACCTTC. It is translated as CASSLLWGRYTF.